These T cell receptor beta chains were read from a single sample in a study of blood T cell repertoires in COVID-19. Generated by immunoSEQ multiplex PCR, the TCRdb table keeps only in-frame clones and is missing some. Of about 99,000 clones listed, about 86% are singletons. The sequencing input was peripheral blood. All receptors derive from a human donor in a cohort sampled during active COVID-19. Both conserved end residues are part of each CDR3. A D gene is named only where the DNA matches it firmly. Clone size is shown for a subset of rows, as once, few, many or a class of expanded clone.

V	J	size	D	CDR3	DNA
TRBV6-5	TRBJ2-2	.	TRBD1	CASDRGRVGELFF	TGTGCCAGCGACAGGGGGCGCGTCGGGGAGCTGTTTTTT
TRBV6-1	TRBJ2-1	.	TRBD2	CASSEGIAGGHNYNEQFF	TGTGCCAGCAGTGAGGGGATAGCGGGAGGCCACAACTACAATGAGCAGTTCTTC
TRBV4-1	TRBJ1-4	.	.	CASSRPWTATNEKLFF	TGCGCCAGCAGCCGGCCGTGGACAGCAACTAATGAAAAACTGTTTTTT
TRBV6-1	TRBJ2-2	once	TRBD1	CASSEHGTGNTGELFF	TGTGCCAGCAGTGAACACGGGACAGGGAACACCGGGGAGCTGTTTTTT
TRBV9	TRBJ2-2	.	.	CASSVRSRDTGELFF	TGTGCCAGCAGCGTCCGAAGCAGGGACACCGGGGAGCTGTTTTTT
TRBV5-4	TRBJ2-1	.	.	CASSPWPGDEQFF	TGTGCCAGCAGCCCATGGCCAGGGGATGAGCAGTTCTTC
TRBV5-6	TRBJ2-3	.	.	CASSLWGEDTQYF	TGTGCCAGCAGCTTGTGGGGGGAAGATACGCAGTATTTT
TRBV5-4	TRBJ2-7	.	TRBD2	CASSPGGRGLLEQYF	TGTGCCAGCAGCCCGGGGGGGCGGGGCCTCCTGGAGCAGTACTTC
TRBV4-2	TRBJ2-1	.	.	CASSRGDRPEQFF	TGTGCCAGCAGCCGGGGTGACAGGCCTGAGCAGTTCTTC
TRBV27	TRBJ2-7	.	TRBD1	CASRNRGASYEQYF	TGTGCCAGCCGAAACAGGGGAGCCTCCTACGAGCAGTACTTC
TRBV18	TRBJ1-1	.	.	CASSPQGSTEAFF	TGTGCCAGCTCACCACAAGGGAGCACTGAAGCTTTCTTT
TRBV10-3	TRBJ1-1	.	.	CATATPSGAKNTEAFF	TGTGCCACTGCAACACCCTCAGGGGCGAAGAACACTGAAGCTTTCTTT
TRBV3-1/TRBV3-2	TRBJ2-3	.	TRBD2	CASSLSSGSLGTDTQYF	TGTGCCAGCAGCCTTTCTAGCGGGAGCTTGGGCACAGATACGCAGTATTTT
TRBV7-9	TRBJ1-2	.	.	CASSLANAANGYTF	TGTGCCAGCAGCTTAGCGAACGCGGCCAATGGCTACACCTTC
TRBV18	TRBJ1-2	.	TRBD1	CASSPSGGGSDYGYTF	TGTGCCAGCTCACCAAGTGGAGGGGGCTCGGACTATGGCTACACCTTC
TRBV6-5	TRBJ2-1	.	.	CASSALNEQFF	TGTGCCAGCAGCGCACTCAATGAGCAGTTCTTC
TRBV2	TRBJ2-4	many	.	CASSGGKNIQYF	TGTGCCAGCAGTGGAGGCAAAAACATTCAGTACTTC
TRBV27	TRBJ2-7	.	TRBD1	CASSPEQGGDEQYF	TGTGCCAGCAGTCCCGAACAGGGGGGCGACGAGCAGTACTTC
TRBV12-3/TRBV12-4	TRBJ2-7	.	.	CASSWAGDYEQYF	TGTGCCAGCAGTTGGGCAGGTGATTACGAGCAGTACTTC
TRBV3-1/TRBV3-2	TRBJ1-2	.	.	CASSQDPWGGTKGYTF	TGTGCCAGCAGCCAAGACCCATGGGGGGGGACGAAGGGCTACACCTTC
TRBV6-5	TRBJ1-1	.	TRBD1	CASSPDRGRTEAFF	TGTGCCAGCAGCCCGGACAGGGGGCGAACTGAAGCTTTCTTT
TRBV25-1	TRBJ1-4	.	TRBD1	CASSISGTATTNEKLFF	TGTGCCAGCAGTATTAGCGGGACAGCGACAACTAATGAAAAACTGTTTTTT
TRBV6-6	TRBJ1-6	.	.	CASSYRMGHNSPLHF	TGTGCCAGCAGTTACCGCATGGGGCATAATTCACCCCTCCACTTT
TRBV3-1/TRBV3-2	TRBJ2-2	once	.	CASTRAGELFF	TGTGCCAGCACCCGGGCCGGGGAGCTGTTTTTT
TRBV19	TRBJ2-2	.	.	CASNLRVGELFF	TGTGCCAGTAATCTACGCGTCGGGGAGCTGTTTTTT
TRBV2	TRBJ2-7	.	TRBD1	CASSGGTGTHEQYF	TGTGCCAGCAGTGGAGGGACAGGGACCCACGAGCAGTACTTC
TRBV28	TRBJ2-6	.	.	CASKLGGRRAPAANVLTF	TGTGCCAGCAAACTGGGCGGGCGGCGAGCCCCAGCGGCCAACGTCCTGACTTTC
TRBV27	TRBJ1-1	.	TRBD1	CASSPDRGTRTEAFF	TGTGCCAGCAGTCCTGACAGGGGGACTCGCACTGAAGCTTTCTTT
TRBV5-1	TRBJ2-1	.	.	CASSGQTTDNEQFF	TGCGCCAGCAGCGGCCAGACTACCGACAATGAGCAGTTCTTC
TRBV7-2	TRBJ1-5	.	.	CASSPNRVNQPQHF	TGTGCCAGCAGCCCCAACAGGGTTAATCAGCCCCAGCATTTT
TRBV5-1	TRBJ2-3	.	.	CASSRTNPFPSRNTDTQYF	TGCGCCAGCAGCAGAACTAACCCTTTCCCGTCACGTAACACAGATACGCAGTATTTT
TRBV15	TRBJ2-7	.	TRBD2	CATSRGSSGEDEQYF	TGTGCCACCAGCAGAGGGTCTAGCGGGGAGGACGAGCAGTACTTC
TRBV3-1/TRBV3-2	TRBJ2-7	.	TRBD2	CASSQDPPLAGGPYEQYF	TGTGCCAGCAGCCAAGATCCCCCCCTAGCGGGGGGGCCCTACGAGCAGTACTTC
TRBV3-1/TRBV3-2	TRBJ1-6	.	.	CASSPGGWSSYNSPLHF	TGTGCCAGCAGTCCTGGGGGGTGGAGCTCCTATAATTCACCCCTCCACTTT
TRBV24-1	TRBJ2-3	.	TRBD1	CATSDFTGGVDTQYF	TGTGCCACCAGTGATTTTACAGGGGGCGTAGATACGCAGTATTTT
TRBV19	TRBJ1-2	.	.	CASRSSGANYGYTF	TGTGCCTCACGCTCCTCGGGAGCTAACTATGGCTACACCTTC
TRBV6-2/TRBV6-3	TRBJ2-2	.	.	CASSYVSGMNTGELFF	TGTGCCAGCAGTTACGTATCGGGGATGAACACCGGGGAGCTGTTTTTT
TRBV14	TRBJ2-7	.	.	CASSPGLQSYEQYF	TGTGCCAGCAGCCCGGGACTCCAGAGCTACGAGCAGTACTTC
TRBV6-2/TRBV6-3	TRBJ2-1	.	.	CASSFRLVGEQFF	TGTGCCAGCAGTTTTAGGCTAGTCGGTGAGCAGTTCTTC